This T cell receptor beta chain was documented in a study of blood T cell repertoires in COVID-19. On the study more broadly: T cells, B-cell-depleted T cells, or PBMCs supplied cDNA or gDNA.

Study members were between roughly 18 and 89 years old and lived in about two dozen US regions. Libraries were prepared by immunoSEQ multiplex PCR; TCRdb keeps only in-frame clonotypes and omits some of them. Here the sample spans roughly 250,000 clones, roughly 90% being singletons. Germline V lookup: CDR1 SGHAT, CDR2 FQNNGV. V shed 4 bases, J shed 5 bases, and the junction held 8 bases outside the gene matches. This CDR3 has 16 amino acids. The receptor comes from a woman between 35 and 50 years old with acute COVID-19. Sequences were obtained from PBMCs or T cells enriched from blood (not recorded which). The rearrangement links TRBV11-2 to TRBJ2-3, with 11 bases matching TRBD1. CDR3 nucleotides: TGTGCCAGCAGCTCCTATTCCGGGACAGGGGGAGATACGCAGTATTTT. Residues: CASSSYSGTGGDTQYF.